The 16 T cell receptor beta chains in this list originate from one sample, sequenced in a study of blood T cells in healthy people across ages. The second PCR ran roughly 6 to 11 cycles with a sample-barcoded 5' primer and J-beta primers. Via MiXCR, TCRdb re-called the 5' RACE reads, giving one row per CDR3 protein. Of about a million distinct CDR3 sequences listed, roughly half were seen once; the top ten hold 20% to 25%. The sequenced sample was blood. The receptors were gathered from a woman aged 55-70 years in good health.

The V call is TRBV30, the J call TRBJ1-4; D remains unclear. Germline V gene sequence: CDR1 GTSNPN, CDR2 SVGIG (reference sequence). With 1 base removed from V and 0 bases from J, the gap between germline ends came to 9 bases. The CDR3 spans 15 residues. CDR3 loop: CAWSGKDATNEKLFF. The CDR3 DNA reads TGTGCCTGGAGTGGGAAGGACGCAACTAATGAAAAACTGTTTTTT. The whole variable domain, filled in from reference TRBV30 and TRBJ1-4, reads SQTIHQWPATLVQPVGSPLSLECTVEGTSNPNLYWYRQAAGRGLQLLFYSVGIGQISSEVPQNLSASRPQDRQFILSSKKLLLSDSGFYLCAWSGKDATNEKLFFGSGTQLSVL.

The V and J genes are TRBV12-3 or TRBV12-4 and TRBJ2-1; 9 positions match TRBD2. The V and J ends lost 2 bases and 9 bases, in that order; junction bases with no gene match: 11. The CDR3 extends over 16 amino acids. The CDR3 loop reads CASSLMVIAGAGEQFF. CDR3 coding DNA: TGTGCCAGCAGTTTAATGGTCATAGCGGGAGCAGGTGAGCAGTTCTTC.

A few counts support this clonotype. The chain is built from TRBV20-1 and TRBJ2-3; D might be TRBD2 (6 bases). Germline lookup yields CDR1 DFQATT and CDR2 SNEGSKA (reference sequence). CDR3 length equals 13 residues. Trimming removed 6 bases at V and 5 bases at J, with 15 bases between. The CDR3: CSAVGGTLDTQYF. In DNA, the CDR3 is TGCAGTGCCGTGGGCGGGACTTTAGATACGCAGTATTTT.

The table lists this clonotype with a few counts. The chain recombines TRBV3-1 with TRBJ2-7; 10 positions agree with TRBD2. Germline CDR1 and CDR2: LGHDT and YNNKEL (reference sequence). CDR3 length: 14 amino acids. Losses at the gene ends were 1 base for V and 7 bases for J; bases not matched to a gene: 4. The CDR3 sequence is CASSQGLAGEEQYF. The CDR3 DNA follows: TGTGCCAGCAGCCAAGGTCTAGCGGGGGAGGAGCAGTACTTC.

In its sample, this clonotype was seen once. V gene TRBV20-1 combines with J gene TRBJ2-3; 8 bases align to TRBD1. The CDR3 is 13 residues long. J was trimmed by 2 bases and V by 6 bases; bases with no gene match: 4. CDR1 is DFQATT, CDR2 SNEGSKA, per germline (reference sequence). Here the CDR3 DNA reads TGCAGTGCCTGGACAGGGAACACAGATACGCAGTATTTT. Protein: CSAWTGNTDTQYF.

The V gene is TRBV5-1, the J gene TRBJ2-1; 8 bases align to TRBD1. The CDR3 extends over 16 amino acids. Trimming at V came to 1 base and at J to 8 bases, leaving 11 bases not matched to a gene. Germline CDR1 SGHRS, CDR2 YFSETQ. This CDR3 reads CASSLPGGIGTDEQFF. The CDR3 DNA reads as TGCGCCAGCAGCTTGCCAGGGGGCATTGGTACGGATGAGCAGTTCTTC. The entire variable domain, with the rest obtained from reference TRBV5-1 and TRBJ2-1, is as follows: KAGVTQTPRYLIKTRGQQVTLSCSPISGHRSVSWYQQTPGQGLQFLFEYFSETQRNKGNFPGRFSGRQFSNSRSEMNVSTLELGDSALYLCASSLPGGIGTDEQFFGPGTRLTVL.

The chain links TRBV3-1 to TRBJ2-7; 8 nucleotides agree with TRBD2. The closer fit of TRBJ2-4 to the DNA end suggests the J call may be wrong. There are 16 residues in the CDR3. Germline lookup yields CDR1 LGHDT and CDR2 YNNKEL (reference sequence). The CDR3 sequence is CASSPWDGRAFYIQYF. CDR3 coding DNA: TGTGCCAGCAGCCCTTGGGACGGGAGGGCCTTTTACATTCAGTACTTC.

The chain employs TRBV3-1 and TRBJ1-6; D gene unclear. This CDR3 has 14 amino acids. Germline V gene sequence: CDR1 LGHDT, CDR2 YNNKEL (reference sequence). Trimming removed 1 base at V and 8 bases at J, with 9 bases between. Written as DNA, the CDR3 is TGTGCCAGCAGCCAAGGGCTCGGGGATTCACCCCTCCACTTT. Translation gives CASSQGLGDSPLHF.

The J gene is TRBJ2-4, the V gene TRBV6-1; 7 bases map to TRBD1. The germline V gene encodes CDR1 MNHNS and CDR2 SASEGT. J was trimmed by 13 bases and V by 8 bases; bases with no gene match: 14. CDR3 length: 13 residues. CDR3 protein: CASVLPAGGNQYF. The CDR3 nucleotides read TGTGCCAGCGTACTACCCGCAGGGGGAAACCAGTACTTC.

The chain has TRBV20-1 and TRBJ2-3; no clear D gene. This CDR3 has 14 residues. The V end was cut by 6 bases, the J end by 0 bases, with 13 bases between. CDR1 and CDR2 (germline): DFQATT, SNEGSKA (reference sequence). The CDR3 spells CSAQRVVSTDTQYF. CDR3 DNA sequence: TGCAGTGCCCAGAGAGTGGTTAGCACAGATACGCAGTATTTT.

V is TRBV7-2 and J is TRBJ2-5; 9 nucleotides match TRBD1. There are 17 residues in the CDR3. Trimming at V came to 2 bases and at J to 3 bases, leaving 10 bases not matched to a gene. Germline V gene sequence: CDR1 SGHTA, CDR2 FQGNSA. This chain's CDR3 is CASSLSPPGTGKETQYF. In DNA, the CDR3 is TGTGCCAGCAGCTTATCCCCCCCCGGGACAGGGAAAGAGACCCAGTACTTC.

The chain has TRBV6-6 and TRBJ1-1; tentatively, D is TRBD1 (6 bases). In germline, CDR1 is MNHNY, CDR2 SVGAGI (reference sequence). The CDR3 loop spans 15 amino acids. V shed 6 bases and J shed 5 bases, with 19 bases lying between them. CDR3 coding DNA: TGTGCCAGCAGCCTCGTAAGGGGGGGCAAAACTGAAGCTTTCTTT. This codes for CASSLVRGGKTEAFF.

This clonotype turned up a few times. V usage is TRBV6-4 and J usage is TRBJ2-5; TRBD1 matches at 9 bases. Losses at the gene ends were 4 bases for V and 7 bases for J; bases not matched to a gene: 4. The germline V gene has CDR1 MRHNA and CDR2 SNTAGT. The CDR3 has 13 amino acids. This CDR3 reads CASSATTGGTQYF. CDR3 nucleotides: TGTGCCAGCAGTGCAACGACAGGGGGGACCCAGTACTTC.

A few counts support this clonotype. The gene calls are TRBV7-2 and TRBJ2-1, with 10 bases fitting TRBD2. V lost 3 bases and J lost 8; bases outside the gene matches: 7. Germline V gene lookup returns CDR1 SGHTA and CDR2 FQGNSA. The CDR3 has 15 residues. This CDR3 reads CASSFGPSGSDEQFF. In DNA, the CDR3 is TGTGCCAGCAGCTTTGGCCCTAGCGGGAGTGATGAGCAGTTCTTC.

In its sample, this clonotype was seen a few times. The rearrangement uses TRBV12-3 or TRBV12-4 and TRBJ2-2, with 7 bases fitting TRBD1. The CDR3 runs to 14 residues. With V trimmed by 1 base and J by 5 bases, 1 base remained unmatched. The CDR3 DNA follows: TGTGCCAGCAGTTTAGTACAGGGGACCGGGGAGCTGTTTTTT. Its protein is CASSLVQGTGELFF.

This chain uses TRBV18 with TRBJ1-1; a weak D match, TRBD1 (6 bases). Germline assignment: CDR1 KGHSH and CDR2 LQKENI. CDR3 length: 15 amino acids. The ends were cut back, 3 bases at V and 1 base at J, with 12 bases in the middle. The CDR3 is CASSPVIGGNTEAFF. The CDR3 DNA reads TGTGCCAGCTCACCGGTGATAGGGGGGAACACTGAAGCTTTCTTT.